This TCR beta chain was retrieved from a study of T cell repertoires in cytomegalovirus infection. TCRdb fed the reads into MiXCR, producing one record per CDR3 protein. The table includes hundreds of thousands of distinct CDR3 sequences, 20% to 25% detected once. The CDR3 is made up of 12 amino acids. V gave up 7 bases and J gave up 8 bases; unmatched junction bases: 4. Germline V gene lookup returns CDR1 LNHDA and CDR2 SQIVND (reference sequence). The sequencing sample was made of CD8+ T cells from PBMCs. The J gene is TRBJ2-1, the V gene TRBV19, with TRBD1 matching 8 bases. This TCR was sampled from a human donor in good health (CMV status not recorded). Some clones in this sample may be carry-over from other donors' samples. The chain's CDR3 is CASKAGGDEQFF. For the CDR3, the DNA is TGTGCCAGTAAGGCAGGGGGCGATGAGCAGTTCTTC. Full variable domain (outside the CDR3, taken from reference TRBV19 and TRBJ2-1): DGGITQSPKYLFRKEGQNVTLSCEQNLNHDAMYWYRQDPGQGLRLIYYSQIVNDFQKGDIAEGYSVSREKKESFPLTVTSAQKNPTAFYLCASKAGGDEQFFGPGTRLTVL.